This T cell receptor beta chain was found in a study of shared clonotypes between healthy human individuals. The method was immunoSEQ multiplex PCR; TCRdb's version includes in-frame clones alone and lacks a portion of them. The table records about 87,000 clones, over 40% of them present only once. The CDR3 has 15 residues. The germline V gene has CDR1 SGDLS and CDR2 YYNGEE. V was clipped by 3 bases and J by 7 bases, with 17 bases between them. The clonotype comes from a woman in her forties in good health. Some clones in this sample may be carry-over from other donors' samples. Sequencing was carried out using PBMCs. The rearrangement uses TRBV9 and TRBJ2-1; D may be TRBD2 (6 bases). The CDR3 is CASSETAGLQNEQFF. CDR3 bases: TGTGCCAGCAGCGAGACGGCGGGGCTACAAAATGAGCAGTTCTTC.